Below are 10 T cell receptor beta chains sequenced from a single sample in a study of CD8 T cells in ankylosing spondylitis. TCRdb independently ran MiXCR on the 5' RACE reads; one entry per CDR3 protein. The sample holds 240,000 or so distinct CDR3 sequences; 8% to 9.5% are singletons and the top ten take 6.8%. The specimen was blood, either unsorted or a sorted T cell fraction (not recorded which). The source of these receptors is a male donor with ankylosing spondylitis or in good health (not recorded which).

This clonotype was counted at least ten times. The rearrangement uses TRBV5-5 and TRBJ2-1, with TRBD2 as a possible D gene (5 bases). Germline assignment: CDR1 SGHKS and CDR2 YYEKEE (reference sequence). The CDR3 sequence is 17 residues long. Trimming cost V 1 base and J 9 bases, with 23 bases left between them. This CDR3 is CASSLPPRTGLDCEQFF. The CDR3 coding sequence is TGTGCCAGCAGCTTGCCTCCTAGGACTGGCTTAGATTGTGAGCAGTTCTTC.

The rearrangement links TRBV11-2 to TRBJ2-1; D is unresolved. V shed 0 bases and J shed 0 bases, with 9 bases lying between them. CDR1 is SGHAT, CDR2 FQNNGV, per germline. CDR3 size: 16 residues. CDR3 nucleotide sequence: TGTGCCAGCAGCTTAGATGGGCAGAGCTCCTACAATGAGCAGTTCTTC. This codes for CASSLDGQSSYNEQFF.

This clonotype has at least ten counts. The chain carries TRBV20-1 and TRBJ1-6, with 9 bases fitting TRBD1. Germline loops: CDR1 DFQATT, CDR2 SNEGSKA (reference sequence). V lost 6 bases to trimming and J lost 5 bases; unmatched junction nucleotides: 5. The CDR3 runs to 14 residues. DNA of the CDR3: TGCAGTGCGGGGGGACAGGGAGATAATTCACCCCTCCACTTT. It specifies CSAGGQGDNSPLHF.

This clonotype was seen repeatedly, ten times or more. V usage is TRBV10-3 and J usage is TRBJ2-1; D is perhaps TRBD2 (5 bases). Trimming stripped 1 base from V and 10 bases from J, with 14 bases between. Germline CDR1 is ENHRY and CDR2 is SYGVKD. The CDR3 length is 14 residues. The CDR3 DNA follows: TGTGCCATCAGTGAGTTTCGAGGGATTAGCGAGCAGTTCTTC. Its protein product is CAISEFRGISEQFF.

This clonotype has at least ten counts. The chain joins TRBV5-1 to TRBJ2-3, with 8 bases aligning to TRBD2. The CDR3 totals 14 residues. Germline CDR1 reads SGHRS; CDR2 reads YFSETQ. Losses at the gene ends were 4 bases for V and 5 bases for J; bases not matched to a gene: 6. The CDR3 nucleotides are TGCGCCAGCAGCACTAGCGGCAAGGTAGATACGCAGTATTTT. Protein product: CASSTSGKVDTQYF.

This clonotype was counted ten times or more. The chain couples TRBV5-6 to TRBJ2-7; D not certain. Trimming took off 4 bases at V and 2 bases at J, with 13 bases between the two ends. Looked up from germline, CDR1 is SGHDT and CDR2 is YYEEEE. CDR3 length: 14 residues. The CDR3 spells CASSPAQVTYEQYF. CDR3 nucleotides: TGTGCCAGCAGCCCCGCTCAAGTTACCTACGAGCAGTACTTC.

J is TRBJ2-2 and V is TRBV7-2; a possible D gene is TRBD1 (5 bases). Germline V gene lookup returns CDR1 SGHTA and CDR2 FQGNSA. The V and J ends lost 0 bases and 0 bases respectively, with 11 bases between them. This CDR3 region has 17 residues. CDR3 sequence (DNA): TGTGCCAGCAGCTTAGCGGCAGGACACGCGAACACCGGGGAGCTGTTTTTT. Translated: CASSLAAGHANTGELFF.

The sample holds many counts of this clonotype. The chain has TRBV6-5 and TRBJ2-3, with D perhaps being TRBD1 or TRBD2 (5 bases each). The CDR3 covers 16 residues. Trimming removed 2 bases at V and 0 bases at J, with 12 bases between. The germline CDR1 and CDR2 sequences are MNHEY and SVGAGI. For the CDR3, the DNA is TGTGCCAGCAGTTACAGGAGGTCAGGGAGCACAGATACGCAGTATTTT. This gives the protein CASSYRRSGSTDTQYF.

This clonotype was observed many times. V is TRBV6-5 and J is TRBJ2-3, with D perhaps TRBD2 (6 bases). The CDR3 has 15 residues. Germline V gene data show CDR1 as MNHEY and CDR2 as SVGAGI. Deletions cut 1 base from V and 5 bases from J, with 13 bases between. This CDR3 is CASSYYSLGGDTQYF. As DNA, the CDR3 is TGTGCCAGCAGTTACTACAGTCTCGGGGGAGATACGCAGTATTTT.

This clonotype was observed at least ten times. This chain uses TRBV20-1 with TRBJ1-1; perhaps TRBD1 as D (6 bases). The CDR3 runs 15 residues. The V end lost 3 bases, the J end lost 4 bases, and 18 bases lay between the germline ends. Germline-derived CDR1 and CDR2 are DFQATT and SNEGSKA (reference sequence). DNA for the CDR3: TGCAGTGCTAGCCTCTCAAGGGGGATAGGCACTGAAGCTTTCTTT. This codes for CSASLSRGIGTEAFF.